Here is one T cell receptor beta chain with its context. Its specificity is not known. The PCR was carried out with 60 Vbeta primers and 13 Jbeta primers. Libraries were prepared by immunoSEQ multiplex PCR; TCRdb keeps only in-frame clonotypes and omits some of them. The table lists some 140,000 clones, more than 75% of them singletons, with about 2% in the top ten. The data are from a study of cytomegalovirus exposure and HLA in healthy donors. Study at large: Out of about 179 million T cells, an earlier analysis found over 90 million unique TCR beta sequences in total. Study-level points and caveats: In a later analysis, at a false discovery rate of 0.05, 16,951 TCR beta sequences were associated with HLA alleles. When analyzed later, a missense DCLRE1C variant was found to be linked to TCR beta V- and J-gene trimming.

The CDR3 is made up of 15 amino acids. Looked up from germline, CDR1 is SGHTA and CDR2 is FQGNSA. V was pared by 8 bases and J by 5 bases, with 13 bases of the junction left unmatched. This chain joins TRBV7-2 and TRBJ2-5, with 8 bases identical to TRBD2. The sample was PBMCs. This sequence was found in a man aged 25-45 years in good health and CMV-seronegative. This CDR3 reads CASGSPAGARETQYF. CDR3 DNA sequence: TGTGCCAGCGGCTCGCCAGCGGGAGCGAGGGAGACCCAGTACTTC. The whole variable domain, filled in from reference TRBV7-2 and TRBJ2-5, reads GAGVSQSPSNKVTEKGKDVELRCDPISGHTALYWYRQSLGQGLEFLIYFQGNSAPDKSGLPSDRFSAERTGGSVSTLTIQRTQQEDSAVYLCASGSPAGARETQYFGPGTRLLVL.